This TCR beta chain emerged from a study of human CD8 memory T cell subsets. UMI-labeled 5' RACE yielded the TCR beta libraries. TCRdb analysed the 5' RACE reads with MiXCR anew, one entry per CDR3 protein. The sample shows 7,300 or so distinct CDR3 sequences, 3.9% of them seen only once. The RNA's source was duplicate vials of some 160,000 sorted CD8+ T cells per subset. From germline, CDR1 is LNHDA and CDR2 SQIVND (reference sequence). Germline trimming cut 7 bases from V and 5 bases from J; bases unmatched to any gene: 5. This CDR3 region has 14 residues. Whole-study findings and limits: This study sequenced only the T cell receptor beta chains and no others.

This clonotype has a handful of counts. No antigen is known for it. Material for sequencing was CD8+ T cells from PBMCs. The gene calls are TRBV19 and TRBJ1-5; 10 bases map to TRBD1. The clonotype was recovered from a human donor in good health. The CDR3 protein is CASTGDRGYQPQHF. CDR3 DNA sequence: TGTGCCAGTACCGGGGACAGGGGATATCAGCCCCAGCATTTT.